This T cell receptor beta chain was profiled in a study of blood T cell repertoires in COVID-19. Across the study: Collection of acute and convalescent COVID-19 samples took place in the United States, Italy and Spain. Nucleic acid was either cDNA or gDNA, and it came from T cells, B-cell-depleted T cells, or PBMCs.

Germline V gene lookup returns CDR1 DFQATT and CDR2 SNEGSKA (reference sequence). The CDR3 runs to 11 residues. In the original workflow: For nucleated cells, counts were estimated from reference gene primer amplification. Libraries were prepared by immunoSEQ multiplex PCR; TCRdb keeps only in-frame clonotypes and omits some of them. V and J calls and clone size are those listed in that table; D and trimming were worked out from the DNA. The table shows tens of thousands of clones, with over 75% occurring only once. This clone was picked up a small number of times. Sequenced sample: peripheral blood. The chain couples TRBV20-1 to TRBJ1-2; a weak D match, TRBD1 (5 bases). This receptor was identified in a man aged 50-60 years with active COVID-19. CDR3 amino acids: CSIQAFYGYTF. The CDR3, as DNA: TGCAGCATACAGGCATTCTATGGCTACACCTTC.